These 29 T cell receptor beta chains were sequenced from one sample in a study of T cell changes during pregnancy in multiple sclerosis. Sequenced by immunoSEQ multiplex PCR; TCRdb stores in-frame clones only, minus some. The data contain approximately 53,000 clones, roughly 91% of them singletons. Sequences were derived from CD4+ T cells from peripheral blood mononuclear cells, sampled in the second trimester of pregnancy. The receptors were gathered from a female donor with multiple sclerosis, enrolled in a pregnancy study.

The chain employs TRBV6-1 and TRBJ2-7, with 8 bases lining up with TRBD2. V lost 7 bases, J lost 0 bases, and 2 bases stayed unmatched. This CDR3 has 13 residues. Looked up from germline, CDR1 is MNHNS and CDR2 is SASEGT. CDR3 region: CASKAGVSYEQYF. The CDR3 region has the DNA TGTGCCAGCAAAGCGGGGGTCTCCTACGAGCAGTACTTC.

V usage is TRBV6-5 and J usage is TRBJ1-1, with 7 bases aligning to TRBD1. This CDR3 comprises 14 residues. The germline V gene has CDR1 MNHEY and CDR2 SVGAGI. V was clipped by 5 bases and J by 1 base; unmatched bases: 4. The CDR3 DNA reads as TGTGCCAGCAGTCGGGACAGAAAGAACACTGAAGCTTTCTTT. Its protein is CASSRDRKNTEAFF.

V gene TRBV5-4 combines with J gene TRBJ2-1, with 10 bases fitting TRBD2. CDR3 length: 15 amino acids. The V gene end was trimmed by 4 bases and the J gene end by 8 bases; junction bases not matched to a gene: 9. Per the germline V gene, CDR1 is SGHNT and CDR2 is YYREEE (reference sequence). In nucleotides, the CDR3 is TGTGCCAGCAGCAAAACTAGCGGGGTTTCTGATGAGCAGTTCTTC. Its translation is CASSKTSGVSDEQFF.

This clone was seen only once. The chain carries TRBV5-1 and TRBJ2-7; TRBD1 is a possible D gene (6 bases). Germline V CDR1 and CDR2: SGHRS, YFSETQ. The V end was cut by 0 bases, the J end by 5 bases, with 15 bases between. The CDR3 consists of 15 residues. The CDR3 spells CASSLAAGAHNEQYF. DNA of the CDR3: TGCGCCAGCAGCTTGGCCGCAGGGGCGCACAACGAGCAGTACTTC. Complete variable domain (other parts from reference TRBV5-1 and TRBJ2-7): KAGVTQTPRYLIKTRGQQVTLSCSPISGHRSVSWYQQTPGQGLQFLFEYFSETQRNKGNFPGRFSGRQFSNSRSEMNVSTLELGDSALYLCASSLAAGAHNEQYFGPGTRLTVT.

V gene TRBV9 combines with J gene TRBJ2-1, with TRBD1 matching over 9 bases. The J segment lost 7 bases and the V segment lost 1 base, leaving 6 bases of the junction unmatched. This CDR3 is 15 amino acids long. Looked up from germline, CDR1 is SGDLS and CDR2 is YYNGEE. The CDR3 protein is CASSVRGTGKNEQFF. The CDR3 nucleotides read TGTGCCAGCAGCGTACGGGGGACAGGGAAAAATGAGCAGTTCTTC.

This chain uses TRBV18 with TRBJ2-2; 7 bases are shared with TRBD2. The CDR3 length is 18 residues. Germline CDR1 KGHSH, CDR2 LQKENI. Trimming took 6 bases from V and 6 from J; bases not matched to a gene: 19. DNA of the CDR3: TGTGCCAGCTCGCAACTCCCCCCGACTAGCCCCTGGGCCGGGGAGCTGTTTTTT. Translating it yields CASSQLPPTSPWAGELFF.

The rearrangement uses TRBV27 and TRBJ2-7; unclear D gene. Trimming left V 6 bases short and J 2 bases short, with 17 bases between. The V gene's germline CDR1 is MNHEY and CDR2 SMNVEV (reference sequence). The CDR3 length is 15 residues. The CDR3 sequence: CASSPPPTTTYEQYF. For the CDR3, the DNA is TGTGCCAGCAGCCCCCCCCCGACAACGACCTACGAGCAGTACTTC.

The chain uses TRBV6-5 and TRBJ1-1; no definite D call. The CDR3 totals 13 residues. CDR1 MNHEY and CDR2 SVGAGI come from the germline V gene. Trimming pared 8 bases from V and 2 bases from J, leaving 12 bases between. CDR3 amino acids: CASGNTYNTEAFF. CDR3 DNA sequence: TGTGCCAGCGGCAACACATATAACACTGAAGCTTTCTTT.

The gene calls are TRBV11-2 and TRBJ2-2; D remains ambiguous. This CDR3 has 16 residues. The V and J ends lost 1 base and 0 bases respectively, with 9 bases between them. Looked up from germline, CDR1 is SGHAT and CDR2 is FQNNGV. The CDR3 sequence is CASSLVSQPNTGELFF. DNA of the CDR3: TGTGCCAGCAGCTTAGTCTCACAGCCGAACACCGGGGAGCTGTTTTTT.

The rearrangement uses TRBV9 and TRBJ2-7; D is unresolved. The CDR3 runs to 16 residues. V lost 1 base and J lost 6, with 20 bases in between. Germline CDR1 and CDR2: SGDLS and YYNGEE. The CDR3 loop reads CASSVFEAPSTGEQYF. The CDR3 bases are TGTGCCAGCAGCGTATTTGAAGCCCCAAGTACTGGCGAGCAGTACTTC.

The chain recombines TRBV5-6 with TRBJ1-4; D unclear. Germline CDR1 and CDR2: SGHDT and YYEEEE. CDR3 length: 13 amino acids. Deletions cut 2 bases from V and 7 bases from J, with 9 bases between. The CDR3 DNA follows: TGTGCCAGCAGCTTTAATGTCGGTGAAAAACTGTTTTTT. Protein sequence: CASSFNVGEKLFF.

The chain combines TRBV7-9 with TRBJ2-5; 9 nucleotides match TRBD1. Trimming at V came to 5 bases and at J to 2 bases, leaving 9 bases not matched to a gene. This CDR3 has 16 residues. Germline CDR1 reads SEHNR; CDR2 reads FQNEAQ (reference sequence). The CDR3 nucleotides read TGTGCCAGCAGCACCTGGACAGGGGAGCGTCAAGAGACCCAGTACTTC. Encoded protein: CASSTWTGERQETQYF.

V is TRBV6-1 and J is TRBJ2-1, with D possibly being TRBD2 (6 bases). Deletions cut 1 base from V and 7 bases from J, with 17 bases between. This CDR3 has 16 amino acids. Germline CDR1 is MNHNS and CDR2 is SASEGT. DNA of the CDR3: TGTGCCAGCAGTGAAGTCCCCGGGAGTGCGGGTAATGAGCAGTTCTTC. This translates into CASSEVPGSAGNEQFF.

The CDR3 sequence: CASSVNPGGTGELFF. In DNA form, the CDR3 reads TGTGCCAGCAGCGTGAACCCTGGAGGCACCGGGGAGCTGTTTTTT. The chain uses TRBV5-4 and TRBJ2-2, with D possibly matching TRBD2 (5 bases). V lost 4 bases, J lost 4 bases, and 14 bases lay in between. This CDR3 contains 15 residues. Germline V CDR1 and CDR2: SGHNT, YYREEE (reference sequence).

The chain's CDR3 is CASSKLLLPPEAFF. The CDR3 nucleotides read TGTGCCAGCTCAAAGCTTCTGCTGCCCCCTGAAGCTTTCTTT. The rearrangement links TRBV18 to TRBJ1-1; D not resolved. CDR3 length: 14 residues. The V end was cut by 5 bases, the J end by 6 bases, with 16 bases between. Germline assignment: CDR1 KGHSH and CDR2 LQKENI.

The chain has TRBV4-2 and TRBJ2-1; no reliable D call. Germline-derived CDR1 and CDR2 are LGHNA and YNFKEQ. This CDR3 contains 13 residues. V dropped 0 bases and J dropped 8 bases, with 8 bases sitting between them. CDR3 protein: CASSQDFFYEQFF. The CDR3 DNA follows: TGTGCCAGCAGCCAAGATTTCTTCTATGAGCAGTTCTTC.

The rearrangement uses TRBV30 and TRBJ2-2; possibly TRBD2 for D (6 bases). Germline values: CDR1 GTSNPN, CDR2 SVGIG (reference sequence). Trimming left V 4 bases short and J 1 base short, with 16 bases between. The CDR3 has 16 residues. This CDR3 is CAWNGGVIGNTGELFF. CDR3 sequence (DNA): TGTGCCTGGAACGGCGGGGTGATAGGGAACACCGGGGAGCTGTTTTTT.

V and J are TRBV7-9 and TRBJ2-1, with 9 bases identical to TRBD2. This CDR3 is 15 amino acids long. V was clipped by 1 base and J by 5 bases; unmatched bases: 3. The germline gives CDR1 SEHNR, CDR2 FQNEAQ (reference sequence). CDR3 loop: CASSLGLAGNNEQFF. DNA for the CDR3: TGTGCCAGCAGCTTAGGCCTAGCGGGGAACAATGAGCAGTTCTTC.

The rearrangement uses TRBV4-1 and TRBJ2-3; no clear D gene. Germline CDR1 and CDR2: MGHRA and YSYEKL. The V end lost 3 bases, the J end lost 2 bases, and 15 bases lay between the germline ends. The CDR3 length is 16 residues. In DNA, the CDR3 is TGCGCCAGCAGCCAGCGTGGCGGAGACGACACAGATACGCAGTATTTT. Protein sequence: CASSQRGGDDTDTQYF.

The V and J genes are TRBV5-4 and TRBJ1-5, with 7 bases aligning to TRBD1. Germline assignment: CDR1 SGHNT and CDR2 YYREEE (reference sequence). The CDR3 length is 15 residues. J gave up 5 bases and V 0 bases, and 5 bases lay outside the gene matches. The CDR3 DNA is TGTGCCAGCAGCTTGGGACAGGGAGTGGATCAGCCCCAGCATTTT. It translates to CASSLGQGVDQPQHF.

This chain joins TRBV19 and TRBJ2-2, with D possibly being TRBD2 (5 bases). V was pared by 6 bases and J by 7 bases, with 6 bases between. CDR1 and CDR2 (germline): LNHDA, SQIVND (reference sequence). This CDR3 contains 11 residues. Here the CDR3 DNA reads TGTGCCAGTAGACGGGGCGGGGAGCTGTTTTTT. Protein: CASRRGGELFF.

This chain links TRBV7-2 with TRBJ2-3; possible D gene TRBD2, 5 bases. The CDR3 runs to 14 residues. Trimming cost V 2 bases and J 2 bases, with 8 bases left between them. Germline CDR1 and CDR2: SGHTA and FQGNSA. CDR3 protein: CASSLRGNTDTQYF. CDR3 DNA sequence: TGTGCCAGCAGCTTACGAGGGAACACAGATACGCAGTATTTT.

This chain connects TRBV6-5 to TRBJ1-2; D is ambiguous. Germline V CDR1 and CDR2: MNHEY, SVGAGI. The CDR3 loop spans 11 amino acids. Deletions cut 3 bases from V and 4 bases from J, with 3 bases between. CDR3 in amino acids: CASSYLYGYTF. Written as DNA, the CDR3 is TGTGCCAGCAGTTATCTCTATGGCTACACCTTC.

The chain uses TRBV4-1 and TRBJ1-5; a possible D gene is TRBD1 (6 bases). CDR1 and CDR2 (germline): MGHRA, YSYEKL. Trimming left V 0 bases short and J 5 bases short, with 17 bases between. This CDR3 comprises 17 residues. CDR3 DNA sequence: TGCGCCAGCAGCCAAGAGGGAACAGGGCGCTTTGATCAGCCCCAGCATTTT. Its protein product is CASSQEGTGRFDQPQHF.

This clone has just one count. The CDR3 DNA reads as TGTGCCAGCAGCTCACCAGCGGGGGGGCTGGGGGAGACCCAGTACTTC. It translates to CASSSPAGGLGETQYF. This chain connects TRBV9 to TRBJ2-5; TRBD2 agrees at 10 bases. Germline assignment: CDR1 SGDLS and CDR2 YYNGEE. After removal of 4 bases from V and 5 bases from J, the junction contained 11 bases not matched to a gene. The CDR3 loop spans 16 amino acids.

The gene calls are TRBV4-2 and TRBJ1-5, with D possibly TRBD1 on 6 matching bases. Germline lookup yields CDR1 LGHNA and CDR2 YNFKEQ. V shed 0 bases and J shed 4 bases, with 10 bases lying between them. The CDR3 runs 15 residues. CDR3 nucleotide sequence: TGTGCCAGCAGCCAAGAGGACAGTTCTAATCAGCCCCAGCATTTT. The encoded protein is CASSQEDSSNQPQHF.

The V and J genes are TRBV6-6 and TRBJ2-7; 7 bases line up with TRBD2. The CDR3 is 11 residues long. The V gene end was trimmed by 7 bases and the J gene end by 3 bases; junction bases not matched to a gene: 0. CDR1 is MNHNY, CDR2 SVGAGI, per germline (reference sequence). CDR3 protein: CASTGGYEQYF. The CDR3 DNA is TGTGCCAGCACGGGGGGCTACGAGCAGTACTTC.

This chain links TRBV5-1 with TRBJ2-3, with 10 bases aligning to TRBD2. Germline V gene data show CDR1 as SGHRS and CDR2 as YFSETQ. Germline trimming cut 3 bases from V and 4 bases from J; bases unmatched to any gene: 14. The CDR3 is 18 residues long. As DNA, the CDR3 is TGCGCCAGCAGCTCCCCCCTTGGGGCAGCGGGGGGGTCAGATACGCAGTATTTT. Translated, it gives CASSSPLGAAGGSDTQYF.

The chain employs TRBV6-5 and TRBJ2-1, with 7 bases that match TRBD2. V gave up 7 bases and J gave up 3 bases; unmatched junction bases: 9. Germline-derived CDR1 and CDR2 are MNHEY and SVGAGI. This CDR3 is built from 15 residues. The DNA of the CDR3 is TGTGCCAGCACCCAAGGCGCGGGGGACTACAATGAGCAGTTCTTC. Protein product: CASTQGAGDYNEQFF.